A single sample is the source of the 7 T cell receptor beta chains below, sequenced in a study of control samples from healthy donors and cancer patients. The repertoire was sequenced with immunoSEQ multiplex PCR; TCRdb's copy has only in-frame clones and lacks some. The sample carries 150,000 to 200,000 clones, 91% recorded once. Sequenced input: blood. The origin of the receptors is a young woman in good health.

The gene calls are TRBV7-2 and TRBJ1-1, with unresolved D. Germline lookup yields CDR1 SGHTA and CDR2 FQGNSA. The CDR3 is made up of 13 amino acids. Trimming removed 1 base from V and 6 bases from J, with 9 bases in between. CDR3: CASSLGAGSEAFF. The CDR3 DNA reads TGTGCCAGCAGCTTAGGAGCGGGGTCTGAAGCTTTCTTT.

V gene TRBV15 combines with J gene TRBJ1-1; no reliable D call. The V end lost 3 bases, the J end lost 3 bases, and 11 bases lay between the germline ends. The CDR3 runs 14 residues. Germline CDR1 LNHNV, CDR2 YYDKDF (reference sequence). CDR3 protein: CATSSFGGYTEAFF. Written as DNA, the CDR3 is TGTGCCACCAGCAGTTTTGGCGGGTACACTGAAGCTTTCTTT.

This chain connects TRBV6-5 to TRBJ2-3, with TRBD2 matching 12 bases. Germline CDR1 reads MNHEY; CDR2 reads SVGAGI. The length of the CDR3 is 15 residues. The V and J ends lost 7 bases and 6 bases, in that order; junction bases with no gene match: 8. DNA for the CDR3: TGTGCCAGCACCCTTCTAGCGGGGGGGCCGGATACGCAGTATTTT. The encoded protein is CASTLLAGGPDTQYF.

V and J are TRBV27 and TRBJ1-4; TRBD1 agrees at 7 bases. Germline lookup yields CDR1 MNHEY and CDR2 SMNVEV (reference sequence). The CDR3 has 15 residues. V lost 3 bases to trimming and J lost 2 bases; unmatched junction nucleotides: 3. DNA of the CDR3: TGTGCCAGCAGTTTCCAGGGGGGGACTAATGAAAAACTGTTTTTT. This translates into CASSFQGGTNEKLFF.

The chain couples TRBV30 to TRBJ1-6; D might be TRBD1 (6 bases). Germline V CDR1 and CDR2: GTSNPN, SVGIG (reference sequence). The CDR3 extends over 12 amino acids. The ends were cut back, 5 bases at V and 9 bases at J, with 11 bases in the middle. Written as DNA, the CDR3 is TGTGCCTGGGGGACACCTTTTTCACCCCTCCACTTT. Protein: CAWGTPFSPLHF.

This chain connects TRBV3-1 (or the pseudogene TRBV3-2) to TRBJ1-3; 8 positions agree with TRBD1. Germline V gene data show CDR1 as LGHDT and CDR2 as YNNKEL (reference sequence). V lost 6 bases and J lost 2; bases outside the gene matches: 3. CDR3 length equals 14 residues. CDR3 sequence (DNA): TGTGCCAGCAGGAAACAGGGGGCTGGAAACACCATATATTTT. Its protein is CASRKQGAGNTIYF.

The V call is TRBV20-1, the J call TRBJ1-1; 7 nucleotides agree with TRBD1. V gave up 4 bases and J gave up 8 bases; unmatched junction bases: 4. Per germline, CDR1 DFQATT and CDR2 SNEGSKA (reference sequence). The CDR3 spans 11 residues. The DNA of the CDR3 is TGCAGTGCTAACCCGGACAGGGAAGCTTTCTTT. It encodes CSANPDREAFF.